Described below is a single T cell receptor beta chain sequence and its context. Profiling relied on immunoSEQ multiplex PCR, and the TCRdb table lists in-frame clones only, not all of them. The data show 70,000 to 100,000 clones, 60% to 80% seen once. This sample was included in a study of blood T cell repertoires in COVID-19. Looking at the study overall: Collection of acute and convalescent COVID-19 samples took place in the United States, Italy and Spain.

Germline V gives CDR1 SGHRS, CDR2 YFSETQ. The CDR3 runs 16 residues. V dropped 5 bases and J dropped 10; count of bases not matched to a gene: 15. Sequencing input: peripheral blood. This receptor was taken from a woman in her fifties or sixties with acute or convalescent COVID-19. The chain is built from TRBV5-1 and TRBJ1-6; 7 positions agree with TRBD1. CDR3 amino acids: CASRQGDSNSGSPLHF. CDR3 nucleotides: TGCGCCAGCAGACAAGGGGACAGCAATTCGGGATCACCCCTCCACTTT.